This note documents a single TCR beta chain sequence. Within its sample, this clonotype is medium-sized (0.01 to 0.1%). No base qualities exist here, and no much larger clone lies one base off it. Sample treatment or condition, as interpreted from the label and publication: live attenuated yellow fever vaccine strain. PBMCs were isolated from peripheral blood using a standard Ficoll-Paque protocol. The RNeasy Micro Kit was used to extract RNA from sorted memory subsets. The sample originates from a study of T cells after yellow fever vaccination (dated by TCRdb to between 2018 and 2021). A note on the overall study: Memory subsets (EM, EMRA, CM and Tscm) were sorted on a BD FACS Aria III using CD3, CD45RA, CCR7 and CD95 staining. Libraries from fractions with low cell numbers were prepared with the SMART-Seq v4 Ultra Low Input RNA kit. To follow T-cell clones before and after both primary and booster YFV17D yellow fever vaccination, bulk TCR alpha and beta repertoires underwent longitudinal sequencing. The cohort comprised two healthy male donors, one aged 18 to 29 and one aged 30 to 40 years. Bulk PBMC replicates and cell subsets were isolated from blood drawn at multiple timepoints before and after both primary and secondary immunization. Memory subsets were sorted on days 0, 15 and 45 and at 18 months after primary vaccination, and on days 0, 15 and 45 after the 30-year booster. Points the paper makes about the study in general: A small fraction of clonotypes appeared in both the CD4 and CD8 compartments, likely as a result of convergent recombination. Computational filtering was needed because FACS-sorted repertoires could contain abundant contaminating clonotypes from the bulk population. On day 0, almost all vaccine-responding clonotypes were found to be below detection in the sorted memory subsets. Compared with the primary T-cell response, the secondary T-cell response was weaker but faster, peaking on day 5 rather than day 15. Most clones expanded after primary vaccination (96% of CD4 and around 88% of CD8) were re-detected after the booster, suggesting that broad memory maintenance occurred. Because only a couple of donors were included in the study, the extent to which the findings can be generalized is limited.

Between the V and J ends, shortened by 0 bases and 2 bases respectively, the junction contains 10 bases. Sequences SGHRS (CDR1) and YFSETQ (CDR2) are obtained from the germline V gene. The CDR3 sequence holds 15 residues, the cysteine and phenylalanine included. The sequence is cut down to CDR3 DNA, 45 bases in frame from base 1. TCR cDNA was synthesized by 5'RACE template switching, through which a universal primer site and unique molecular identifiers were introduced. cDNA synthesis was primed from both the TCR alpha and TCR beta constant segments. Library amplification used two PCR steps, and the second PCR step added sample barcodes and sequencing adapters. Libraries were sequenced on Illumina HiSeq 2500 (2x100 bp) or NovaSeq (2x150 bp). Under the source paper's analysis protocol: MIGEC handled demultiplexing of reads and collapsing into UMI consensus sequences, while MiXCR performed V(D)J alignment. Clonotypes responding to the vaccine were identified with edgeR on replicate PBMC samples, with the criteria of FDR below 0.01 and a log2 fold change above 5 up to day 15. CD4 or CD8 identity was assigned to each bulk clonotype according to whether the clonotype was present at higher abundance in the sequenced CD4 repertoire or the sequenced CD8 repertoire. To estimate the distribution of each clone across memory phenotypes, clonotype frequencies in memory subsets were weighted by FACS-sorted cell numbers. TCRdb trimmed public reads at Q25 via fastp, called clones via MiXCR and kept in-frame beta chains. Identical CDR3 protein sequences are pooled into one entry, listed with their most common genes and DNA. TCRdb, not the original authors, processed these V and J calls. This sample comprises over 15,000 distinct CDR3 sequences, about 4% of them detected only once. Jointly, the top ten make up more than 0.4% of the sample.

This receptor was taken from a man aged 25 to 40 who received the YFV17D yellow fever vaccine. The material was PBMCs, either bulk or a sorted T-cell subset (CD4+, CD8+, memory, or dextramer-sorted; not recorded which), obtained 15 days after the yellow fever booster vaccination. This chain joins TRBV5-1 to TRBJ2-3; no confident D gene assignment can be made. The DNA sequence reads TGCGCCAGCAGCTTGGAGGGCAGGAACACAGATACGCAGTATTTT. Translated, this is CASSLEGRNTDTQYF.